This T cell receptor (beta chain) was identified during a study of OX40 agonist ivuxolimab in advanced cancers. Across the study: Patients received intravenous ivuxolimab every 2 weeks at 0.01 to 10 mg/kg. Study-level points and caveats: Within 6 weeks, CD4+ and CD8+ blood T cells expanded clonally at 0.1 to 3.0 mg/kg. Certain nonresponders additionally had low normalized T-cell clonal expansion.

Of note for this clone: Its antigen is unidentified.

The assay was immunoSEQ multiplex PCR, and TCRdb's table has in-frame clones only and misses some. The data hold roughly 86,000 clones, with 92% observed a single time. Blood specimens came from baseline, cycle 4 day 1, and cycle 7 day 1. The receptor's source is an adult with an advanced solid tumor such as melanoma, head and neck, liver or kidney cancer. This specimen consisted of CD4+ or CD8+ T cells sorted from blood, obtained in a trial of the OX40 agonist ivuxolimab.

Here the CDR3 reads CAISDLFGGRSGANVLTF. The CDR3, as DNA: TGTGCCATCAGTGACTTATTCGGGGGAAGGTCTGGGGCCAACGTCCTGACTTTC. The rearrangement joins TRBV10-3 to TRBJ2-6; D might be TRBD2 (6 bases). V lost 3 bases and J 1 base, leaving 16 bases between the germline ends. Germline values: CDR1 ENHRY, CDR2 SYGVKD. The CDR3 spans 18 residues.